One sample yielded the 16 T cell receptor beta chains listed below, sequenced in a study of T-cell memory formation after mild COVID-19. In TCRdb, the 5' RACE reads were re-called with MiXCR into one record per CDR3 protein. In the table there are almost 550,000 distinct CDR3 sequences, roughly 22% of which are singletons. Sample: PBMCs or a T cell subset sorted from them (not recorded which). Receptors originate from an adult woman who had mild COVID-19 (a few samples of this study predate the infection). Cell type and time point are not known.

In its sample, this clonotype was seen a few times. The rearrangement uses TRBV5-1 and TRBJ2-1; D possibly uses TRBD1 or TRBD2 (7 bases each). The CDR3 has 15 residues. Trimming took 2 bases from V and 5 from J, leaving 14 bases between them. The germline V gene has CDR1 SGHRS and CDR2 YFSETQ. CDR3 DNA sequence: TGCGCCAGCAGCTTTCAGGGGGGGGCCAACAATGAGCAGTTCTTC. As protein: CASSFQGGANNEQFF.

The chain uses TRBV5-1 and TRBJ1-1; no clear D. CDR3 length equals 14 residues. The germline CDR1 and CDR2 sequences are SGHRS and YFSETQ. V lost 0 bases, J lost 7 bases, and 13 bases lay in between. Written as DNA, the CDR3 is TGCGCCAGCAGCTTGGAAGCAGGAAACCATGAAGCTTTCTTT. Its translation is CASSLEAGNHEAFF.

The table lists this clonotype with a few counts. The V gene is TRBV14, the J gene TRBJ2-3, with a possible D match to TRBD2 (6 bases). Trimming took off 1 base at V and 3 bases at J, with 20 bases between the two ends. The length of the CDR3 is 18 residues. Germline values: CDR1 SGHDN, CDR2 FVKESK. Written as DNA, the CDR3 is TGTGCCAGCAGCCAAGTGGGGACTCGGAGGCTGGGGACAGATACGCAGTATTTT. Its translation is CASSQVGTRRLGTDTQYF.

In this sample, this clonotype turned up a few times. The chain recombines TRBV11-1 with TRBJ2-1, with 9 bases aligning to TRBD2. V lost 1 base, J lost 1 base, and 5 bases stayed unmatched. The CDR3 runs 17 residues. Per the germline V gene, CDR1 is SGHAT and CDR2 is FQDESV (reference sequence). The CDR3 here is CASSLGASGTSYNEQFF. The CDR3 nucleotides read TGTGCCAGCAGCTTAGGTGCTAGCGGGACTTCCTACAATGAGCAGTTCTTC.

The genes are TRBV29-1 and TRBJ2-2, with TRBD1 matching 8 bases. V shed 5 bases, J shed 4 bases, and the junction held 12 bases outside the gene matches. The germline CDR1 and CDR2 sequences are SQVTM and ANQGSEA. The CDR3 has 16 residues. This CDR3 is CSVCLGQGAVTGELFF. The CDR3 region has the DNA TGCAGCGTTTGTCTTGGACAGGGCGCCGTCACCGGGGAGCTGTTTTTT.

This clonotype was observed many times. The chain uses TRBV7-2 and TRBJ2-7; possibly TRBD2 for D (6 bases). The CDR3 extends over 16 amino acids. The V gene's germline CDR1 is SGHTA and CDR2 FQGNSA. The V gene lost 1 base and the J gene lost 7 bases, with 20 bases spanning the gap. CDR3 DNA: TGTGCCAGCAGCTTAGTTTCCTCGGGACCCGCGGGGGAGCAGTACTTC. Amino acids: CASSLVSSGPAGEQYF.

This chain connects TRBV30 to TRBJ2-7; 16 nucleotides line up with TRBD2. Trimming took 3 bases from V and 9 from J; bases not matched to a gene: 20. Germline V CDR1 and CDR2: GTSNPN, SVGIG (reference sequence). The CDR3 extends over 19 amino acids. In DNA, the CDR3 is TGTGCCTGGAGAGACCCGACGGGACTAGCGGGGGGGCATCTACGAGCGCAGTACTTC. Encoded protein: CAWRDPTGLAGGHLRAQYF.

The rearrangement uses TRBV4-2 and TRBJ1-1; 7 bases fit TRBD1. The CDR3 sequence is 15 residues long. CDR1 LGHNA and CDR2 YNFKEQ come from the germline V gene. V trimming: 4 bases; J trimming: 6 bases; junction bases outside the gene matches: 11. CDR3 sequence reads: CASSRSGTAISEAFF. Written as DNA, the CDR3 is TGTGCCAGCAGCCGATCCGGGACAGCGATTTCTGAAGCTTTCTTT.

This clonotype was found a few times. This chain connects TRBV25-1 to TRBJ2-6; D is uncertain. V lost 3 bases and J lost 0, with 15 bases in between. CDR1 is MGHDK, CDR2 SYGVNS, per germline. The CDR3 extends over 18 amino acids. CDR3 region: CASSDTKVVLSGANVLTF. The CDR3 DNA reads as TGTGCCAGCAGTGATACTAAGGTTGTCCTCTCTGGGGCCAACGTCCTGACTTTC.

The V gene is TRBV10-3, the J gene TRBJ2-6; perhaps D is TRBD1 or TRBD2 (5 bases each). Trimming removed 6 bases at V and 4 bases at J, with 19 bases between. Germline CDR1 is ENHRY and CDR2 is SYGVKD. The CDR3 loop spans 17 amino acids. The CDR3 DNA is TGTGCCATCAGATGGGACCCCTTAAACTCCGGGGCCAACGTCCTGACTTTC. It yields the protein CAIRWDPLNSGANVLTF.

The genes are TRBV29-1 and TRBJ2-7; 8 bases agree with TRBD1. Per the germline V gene, CDR1 is SQVTM and CDR2 is ANQGSEA. The length of the CDR3 is 16 residues. V shed 5 bases and J 0 bases; nucleotides not matched to a gene: 12. The CDR3 loop reads CSVKGTGQGTSYEQYF. CDR3 bases: TGCAGCGTTAAAGGGACAGGACAGGGTACCTCCTACGAGCAGTACTTC.

This chain uses TRBV29-1 with TRBJ2-7; possibly TRBD1 for D (6 bases). The V gene's germline CDR1 is SQVTM and CDR2 ANQGSEA. Trimming removed 2 bases at V and 3 bases at J, with 17 bases between. CDR3 length: 15 residues. The CDR3 loop is CSVESAQGPNYEQYF. CDR3 bases: TGCAGCGTTGAATCCGCACAGGGCCCCAACTACGAGCAGTACTTC.

This clonotype was picked up a small number of times. The chain has TRBV20-1 and TRBJ2-7, with D possibly being TRBD2 (5 bases). Germline CDR1 and CDR2: DFQATT and SNEGSKA (reference sequence). Between the trimmed V and J ends, which lost 6 bases and 0 bases, there was a span of 15 bases. The CDR3 has 14 residues. CDR3 nucleotides: TGCAGTGCCAAGGACTCGGCGAGCTCCTACGAGCAGTACTTC. Protein product: CSAKDSASSYEQYF.

In this sample, this clonotype turned up a few times. The chain is built from TRBV6-2 or TRBV6-3 and TRBJ1-1; D gene ambiguous. The V end was cut by 3 bases, the J end by 11 bases, with 16 bases between. Germline V gene data show CDR1 as MNHEY and CDR2 as SVGEGT. This CDR3 has 13 residues. The CDR3 nucleotides are TGTGCCAGCAGTTATAGGCAGCTAAACTCGGCTTTCTTT. It translates to CASSYRQLNSAFF.

This clonotype turned up a few times. This chain connects TRBV5-1 to TRBJ1-1; 8 bases match TRBD1. The ends lost 4 bases at V and 8 bases at J; junction bases unmatched: 7. There are 13 residues in the CDR3. Germline assignment: CDR1 SGHRS and CDR2 YFSETQ. The CDR3 coding sequence is TGCGCCAGCAGCCCCGGACAGGGTGTAGAAGCTTTCTTT. Translating it yields CASSPGQGVEAFF.

This clonotype was counted between two and nine times. The chain links TRBV30 to TRBJ2-1; TRBD2 is a possible D gene (6 bases). The ends were cut back, 0 bases at V and 9 bases at J, with 12 bases in the middle. Per the germline V gene, CDR1 is GTSNPN and CDR2 is SVGIG (reference sequence). The CDR3 length is 13 residues. The CDR3, as DNA: TGTGCCTGGAGTGTACACGGAGCGGGTGAGCAGTTCTTC. Protein product: CAWSVHGAGEQFF.